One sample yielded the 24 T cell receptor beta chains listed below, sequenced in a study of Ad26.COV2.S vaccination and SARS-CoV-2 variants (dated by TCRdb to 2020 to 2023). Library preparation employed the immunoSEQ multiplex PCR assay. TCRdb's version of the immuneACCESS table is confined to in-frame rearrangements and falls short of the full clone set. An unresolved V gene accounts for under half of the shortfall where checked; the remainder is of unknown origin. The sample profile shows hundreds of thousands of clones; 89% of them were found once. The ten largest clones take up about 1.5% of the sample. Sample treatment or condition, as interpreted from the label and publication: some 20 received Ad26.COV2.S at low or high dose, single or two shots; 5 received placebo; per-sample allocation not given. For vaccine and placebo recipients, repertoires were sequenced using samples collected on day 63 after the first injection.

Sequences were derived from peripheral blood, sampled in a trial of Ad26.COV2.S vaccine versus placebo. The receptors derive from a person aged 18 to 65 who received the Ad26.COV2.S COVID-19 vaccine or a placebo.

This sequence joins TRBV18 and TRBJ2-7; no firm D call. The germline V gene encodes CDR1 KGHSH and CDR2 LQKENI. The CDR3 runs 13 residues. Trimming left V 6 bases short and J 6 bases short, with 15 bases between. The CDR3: CASSSDPPREQYF. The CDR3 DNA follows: TGTGCCAGCTCCTCCGACCCACCGCGCGAGCAGTACTTC.

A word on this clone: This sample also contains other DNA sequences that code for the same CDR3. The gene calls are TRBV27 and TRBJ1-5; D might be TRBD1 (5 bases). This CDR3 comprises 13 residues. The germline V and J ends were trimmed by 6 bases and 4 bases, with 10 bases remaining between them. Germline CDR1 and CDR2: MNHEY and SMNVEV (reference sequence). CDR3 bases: TGTGCCAGCAGCCTATACAGGAATCAGCCCCAGCATTTT. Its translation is CASSLYRNQPQHF.

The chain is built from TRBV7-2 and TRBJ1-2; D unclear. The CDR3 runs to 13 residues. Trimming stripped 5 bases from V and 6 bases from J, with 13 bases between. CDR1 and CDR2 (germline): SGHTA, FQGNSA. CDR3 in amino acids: CASSVQAGDGYTF. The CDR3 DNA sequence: TGTGCCAGCAGCGTCCAAGCGGGAGATGGCTACACCTTC. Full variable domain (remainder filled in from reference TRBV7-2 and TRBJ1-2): GAGVSQSPSNKVTEKGKDVELRCDPISGHTALYWYRQSLGQGLEFLIYFQGNSAPDKSGLPSDRFSAERTGGSVSTLTIQRTQQEDSAVYLCASSVQAGDGYTFGSGTRLTVV.

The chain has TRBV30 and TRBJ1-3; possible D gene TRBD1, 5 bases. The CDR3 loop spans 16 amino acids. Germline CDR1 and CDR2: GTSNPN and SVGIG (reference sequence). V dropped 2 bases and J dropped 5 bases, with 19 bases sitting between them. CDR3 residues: CAWSRGGREKRNTIYF. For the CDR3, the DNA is TGTGCCTGGAGTAGGGGTGGCAGGGAAAAAAGAAACACCATATATTTT. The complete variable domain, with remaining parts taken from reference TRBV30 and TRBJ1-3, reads SQTIHQWPATLVQPVGSPLSLECTVEGTSNPNLYWYRQAAGRGLQLLFYSVGIGQISSEVPQNLSASRPQDRQFILSSKKLLLSDSGFYLCAWSRGGREKRNTIYFGEGSWLTVV.

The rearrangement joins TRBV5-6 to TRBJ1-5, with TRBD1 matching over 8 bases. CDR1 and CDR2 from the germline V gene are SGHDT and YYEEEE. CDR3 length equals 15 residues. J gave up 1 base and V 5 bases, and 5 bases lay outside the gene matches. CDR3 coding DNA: TGTGCCAGCAGTTTTGGACAGGGAAGCAATCAGCCCCAGCATTTT. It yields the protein CASSFGQGSNQPQHF.

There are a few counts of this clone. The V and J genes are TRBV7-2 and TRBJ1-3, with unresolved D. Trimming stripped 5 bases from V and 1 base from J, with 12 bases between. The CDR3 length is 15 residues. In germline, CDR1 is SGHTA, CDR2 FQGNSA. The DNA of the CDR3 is TGTGCCAGCAGCCCCTACCGGGAGTCTGGAAACACCATATATTTT. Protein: CASSPYRESGNTIYF.

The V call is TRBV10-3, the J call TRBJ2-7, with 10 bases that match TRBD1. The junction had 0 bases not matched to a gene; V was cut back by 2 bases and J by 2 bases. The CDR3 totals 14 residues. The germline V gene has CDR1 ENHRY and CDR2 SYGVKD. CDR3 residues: CAISEDRGPYEQYF. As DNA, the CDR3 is TGTGCCATCAGTGAGGACAGGGGGCCCTACGAGCAGTACTTC.

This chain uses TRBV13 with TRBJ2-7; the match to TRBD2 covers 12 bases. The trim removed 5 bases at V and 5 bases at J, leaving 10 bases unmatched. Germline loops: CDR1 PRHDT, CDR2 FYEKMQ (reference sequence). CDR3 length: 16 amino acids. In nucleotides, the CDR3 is TGTGCCAGCAGCCATGGACTAGCGGGAAGGGTGAACGAGCAGTACTTC. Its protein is CASSHGLAGRVNEQYF.

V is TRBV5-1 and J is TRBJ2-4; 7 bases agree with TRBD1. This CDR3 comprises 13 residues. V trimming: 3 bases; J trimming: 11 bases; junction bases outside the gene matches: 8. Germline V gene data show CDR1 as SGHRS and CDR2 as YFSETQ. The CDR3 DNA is TGCGCCAGCAGCTCGCGAGGGGGCGAGGTTCAGTACTTC. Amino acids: CASSSRGGEVQYF.

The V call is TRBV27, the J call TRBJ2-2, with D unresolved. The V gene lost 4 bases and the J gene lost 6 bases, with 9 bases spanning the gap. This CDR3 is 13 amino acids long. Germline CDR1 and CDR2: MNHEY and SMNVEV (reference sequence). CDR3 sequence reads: CASSSRRPGELFF. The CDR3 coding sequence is TGTGCCAGCAGTTCCAGGCGTCCCGGGGAGCTGTTTTTT.

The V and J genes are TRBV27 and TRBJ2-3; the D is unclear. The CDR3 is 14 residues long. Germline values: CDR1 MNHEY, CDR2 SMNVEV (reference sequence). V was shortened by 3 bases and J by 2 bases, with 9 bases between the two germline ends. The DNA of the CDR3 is TGTGCCAGCAGTTTGAGGAGTTCCACAGATACGCAGTATTTT. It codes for CASSLRSSTDTQYF.

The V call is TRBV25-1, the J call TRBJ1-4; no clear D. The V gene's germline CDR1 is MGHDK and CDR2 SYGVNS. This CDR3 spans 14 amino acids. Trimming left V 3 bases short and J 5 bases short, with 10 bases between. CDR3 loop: CASSDMGFNEKLFF. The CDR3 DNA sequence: TGTGCCAGCAGTGATATGGGGTTCAATGAAAAACTGTTTTTT.

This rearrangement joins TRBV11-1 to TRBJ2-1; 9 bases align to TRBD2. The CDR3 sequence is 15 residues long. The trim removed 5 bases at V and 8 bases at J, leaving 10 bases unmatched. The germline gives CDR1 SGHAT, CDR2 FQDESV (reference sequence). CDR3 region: CASSISGSLLDEQFF. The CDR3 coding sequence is TGTGCCAGCAGCATTAGCGGGAGCCTCTTGGATGAGCAGTTCTTC. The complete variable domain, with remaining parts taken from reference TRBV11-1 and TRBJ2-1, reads EAEVAQSPRYKITEKSQAVAFWCDPISGHATLYWYRQILGQGPELLVQFQDESVVDDSQLPKDRFSAERLKGVDSTLKIQPAELGDSAMYLCASSISGSLLDEQFFGPGTRLTVL.

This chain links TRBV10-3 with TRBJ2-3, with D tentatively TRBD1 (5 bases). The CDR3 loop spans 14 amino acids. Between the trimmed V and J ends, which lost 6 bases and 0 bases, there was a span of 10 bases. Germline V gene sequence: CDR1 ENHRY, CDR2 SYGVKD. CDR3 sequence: CAIRDTRSTDTQYF. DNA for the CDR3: TGTGCCATCAGGGACACAAGAAGCACAGATACGCAGTATTTT.

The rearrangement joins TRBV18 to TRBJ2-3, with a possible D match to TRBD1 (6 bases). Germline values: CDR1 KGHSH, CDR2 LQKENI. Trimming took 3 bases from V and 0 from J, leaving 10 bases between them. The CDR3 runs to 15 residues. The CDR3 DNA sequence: TGTGCCAGCTCACCCCGGGACAAAAGCACAGATACGCAGTATTTT. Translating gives CASSPRDKSTDTQYF.

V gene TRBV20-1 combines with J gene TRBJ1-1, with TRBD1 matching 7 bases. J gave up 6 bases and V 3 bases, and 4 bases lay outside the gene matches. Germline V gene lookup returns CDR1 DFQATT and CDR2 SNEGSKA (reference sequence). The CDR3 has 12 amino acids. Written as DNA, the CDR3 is TGCAGTGCTAGTCGGGACAGAGCTGAAGCTTTCTTT. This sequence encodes CSASRDRAEAFF.

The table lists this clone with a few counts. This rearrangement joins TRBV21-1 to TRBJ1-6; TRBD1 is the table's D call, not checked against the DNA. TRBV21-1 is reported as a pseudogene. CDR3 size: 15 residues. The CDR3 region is CASSSRQGLDSPLHF. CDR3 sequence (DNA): TGTGCCAGCAGCTCTCGACAGGGGTTGGATTCACCCCTCCACTTT.

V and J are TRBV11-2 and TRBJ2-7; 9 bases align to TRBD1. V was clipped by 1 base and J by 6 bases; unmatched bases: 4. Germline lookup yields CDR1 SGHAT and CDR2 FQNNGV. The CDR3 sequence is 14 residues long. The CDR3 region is CASSLGTGVSEQYF. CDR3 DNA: TGTGCCAGCAGCTTAGGGACAGGGGTCTCCGAGCAGTACTTC.

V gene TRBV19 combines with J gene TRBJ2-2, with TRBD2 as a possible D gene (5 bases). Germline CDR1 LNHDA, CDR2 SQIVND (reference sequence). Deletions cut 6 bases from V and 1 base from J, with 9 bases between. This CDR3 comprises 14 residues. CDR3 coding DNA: TGTGCCAGTAGAGATGAGGGGAACACCGGGGAGCTGTTTTTT. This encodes CASRDEGNTGELFF.

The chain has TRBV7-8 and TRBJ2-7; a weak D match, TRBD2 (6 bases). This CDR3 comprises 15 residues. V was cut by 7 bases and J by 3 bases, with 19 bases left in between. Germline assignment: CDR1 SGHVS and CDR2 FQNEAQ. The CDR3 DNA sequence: TGTGCCAGCACCCCCCGGGGACTTATCTTCTACGAGCAGTACTTC. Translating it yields CASTPRGLIFYEQYF.

CDR3 DNA sequence: TGTGCCAGCAGCACATCGGGGGACACTGAAGCTTTCTTT. It is translated as CASSTSGDTEAFF. The rearrangement links TRBV7-6 to TRBJ1-1; D may be TRBD1 (5 bases). Germline CDR1 is SGHVS and CDR2 is FNYEAQ. Trimming pared 5 bases from V and 3 bases from J, leaving 10 bases between. This CDR3 region has 13 residues.

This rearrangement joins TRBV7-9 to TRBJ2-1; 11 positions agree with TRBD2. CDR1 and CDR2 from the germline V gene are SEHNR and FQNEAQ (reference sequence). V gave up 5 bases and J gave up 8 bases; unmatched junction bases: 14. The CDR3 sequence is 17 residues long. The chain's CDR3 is CASSPSLAGDNVDEQFF. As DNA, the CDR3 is TGTGCCAGCAGCCCCTCACTAGCGGGGGACAATGTCGATGAGCAGTTCTTC. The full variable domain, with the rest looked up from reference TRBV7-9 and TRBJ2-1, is DTGVSQNPRHKITKRGQNVTFRCDPISEHNRLYWYRQTLGQGPEFLTYFQNEAQLEKSRLLSDRFSAERPKGSFSTLEIQRTEQGDSAMYLCASSPSLAGDNVDEQFFGPGTRLTVL.

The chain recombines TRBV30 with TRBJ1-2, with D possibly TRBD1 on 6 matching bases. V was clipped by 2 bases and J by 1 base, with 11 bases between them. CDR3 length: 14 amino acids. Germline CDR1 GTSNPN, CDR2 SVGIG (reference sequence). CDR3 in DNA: TGTGCCTGGAGTCCCGGGACAAGTAACTATGGCTACACCTTC. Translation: CAWSPGTSNYGYTF.

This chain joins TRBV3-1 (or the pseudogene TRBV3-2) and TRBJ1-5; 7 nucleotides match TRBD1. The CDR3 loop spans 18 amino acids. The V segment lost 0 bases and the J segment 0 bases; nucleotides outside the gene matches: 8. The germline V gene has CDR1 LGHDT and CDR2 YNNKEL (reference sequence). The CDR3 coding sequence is TGTGCCAGCAGCCAAGACCCTCGGGACAGTTATAGCAATCAGCCCCAGCATTTT. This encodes CASSQDPRDSYSNQPQHF.